Below are 23 T cell receptor beta chains sequenced from a single sample in a study of CD8+CD57+ T cells in acquired aplastic anemia. It was patients with CD8+CD57+ cell expansion by flow cytometry who were chosen for sequencing. Genomic DNA acted as the template from which TCR beta VDJ combination and CDR3 sequence profiling were carried out. MiXCR, run by TCRdb on the reads, gives a single entry per CDR3 protein. The sample holds fewer than 250,000 distinct CDR3 sequences; about 44% are singletons and the top ten take approximately 7.8%. Sequences were obtained from sorted CD4+, CD8+, or CD8+CD57+ T cells (not recorded which) from PBMCs. Receptors originate from a human donor with aplastic anemia.

This clonotype occurred many times. The V gene is TRBV12-5, the J gene TRBJ2-5, with D perhaps being TRBD1 or TRBD2 (5 bases each). The CDR3 runs 14 residues. V lost 2 bases and J lost 3, with 10 bases in between. In germline, CDR1 is LGHNT, CDR2 FRNRAP. The CDR3 nucleotides read TGTGCTAGTGGTTTGTCGTGGGGGAAAGAGACCCAGTACTTC. Its protein is CASGLSWGKETQYF.

The table lists this clonotype with a count of one. The V call is TRBV7-8, the J call TRBJ2-3; D may correspond to TRBD1 or TRBD2 (5 bases each). CDR1 is SGHVS and CDR2 is FQNEAQ in the germline V gene. V was cut by 5 bases and J by 2 bases, with 20 bases left in between. This CDR3 contains 17 residues. The CDR3 loop reads CASSAGGSRQPTDTQYF. For the CDR3, the DNA is TGTGCCAGCAGCGCTGGAGGATCTAGACAGCCCACAGATACGCAGTATTTT.

The genes are TRBV6-2 or TRBV6-3 and TRBJ2-3; TRBD2 agrees at 13 bases. The length of the CDR3 is 18 residues. Germline CDR1 MNHEY, CDR2 SVGEGT. The V gene end was trimmed by 6 bases and the J gene end by 0 bases; junction bases not matched to a gene: 9. The CDR3 sequence is CASRPLAGGRSSTDTQYF. The CDR3 coding sequence is TGTGCCAGCAGGCCACTAGCGGGAGGGAGAAGTAGCACAGATACGCAGTATTTT.

As regards this clonotype: Just one base apart from a much larger clone, this may be a read error. The V and J genes are TRBV6-1 and TRBJ2-1; TRBD1 aligns across 7 bases. Judging by the DNA end, TRBJ2-7 fits better; the J call may be wrong. Germline V gene data show CDR1 as MNHNS and CDR2 as SASEGT. This CDR3 has 14 residues. The CDR3 region has the DNA TGTGCCACCCGGGTGACGGGACAGTACAATGAGCAGTACTTC. Residues: CATRVTGQYNEQYF.

In the case of this clonotype: A junction end diverges from the germline sequence, so it may reflect a read error. This rearrangement joins TRBV2 to TRBJ2-7, with D possibly being TRBD2 (6 bases). Germline V lookup: CDR1 SNHLY, CDR2 FYNNEI. This CDR3 comprises 15 residues. The CDR3 nucleotides read TGCGCCAGCAGCTTGGGGGGTCAGGAATCCTACGAGCAGTACTTC. Translated: CASSLGGQESYEQYF. The complete variable domain, with remaining parts taken from reference TRBV2 and TRBJ2-7, reads EPEVTQTPSHQVTQMGQEVILRCVPISNHLYFYWYRQILGQKVEFLVSFYNNEISEKSEIFDDQFSVERPDGSNFTLKIRSTKLEDSAMYFCASSLGGQESYEQYFGPGTRLTVT.

This clonotype is a singleton in its sample. The rearrangement uses TRBV7-2 and TRBJ2-5; 12 bases fit TRBD2. Germline CDR1 SGHTA, CDR2 FQGNSA. The CDR3 consists of 14 residues. V lost 6 bases to trimming and J lost 5 bases; unmatched junction nucleotides: 4. The CDR3 protein is CASRPSGGDETQYF. The CDR3 nucleotides read TGTGCCAGCAGACCTAGCGGGGGGGATGAGACCCAGTACTTC.

There are many counts of this clonotype. The gene calls are TRBV7-8 and TRBJ2-3; D is unclear. Germline CDR1 SGHVS, CDR2 FQNEAQ. This CDR3 has 12 residues. The germline V and J ends were trimmed by 2 bases and 8 bases, with 8 bases remaining between them. The CDR3 nucleotides read TGTGCCAGCAGCTTAATAGCTCCTACGCAGTATTTT. This translates into CASSLIAPTQYF.

In its sample, this clonotype was seen a few times. The rearrangement uses TRBV5-1 and TRBJ1-2, with 8 bases fitting TRBD1. Germline V CDR1 and CDR2: SGHRS, YFSETQ. The CDR3 is 18 amino acids. Trimming took 4 bases from V and 4 from J; bases not matched to a gene: 18. The chain's CDR3 is CASSQVLSRQGSSYGYTF. The CDR3 DNA sequence: TGCGCCAGCAGCCAAGTCTTATCGCGACAGGGGAGTTCCTATGGCTACACCTTC.

In this sample, this clonotype turned up a few times. The chain employs TRBV28 and TRBJ2-2; 12 bases agree with TRBD2. J lost 2 bases, V lost 5 bases, and 3 bases had no gene match. The germline V gene has CDR1 MDHEN and CDR2 SYDVKM. There are 16 residues in the CDR3. DNA for the CDR3: TGTGCCAGCAGTCCCGGACTAGCGGGAAACACCGGGGAGCTGTTTTTT. This translates into CASSPGLAGNTGELFF.

This chain uses TRBV5-1 with TRBJ2-7; D tentatively reads TRBD1 or TRBD2 (5 bases each). Germline CDR1 SGHRS, CDR2 YFSETQ. With 7 bases removed from V and 6 bases from J, the gap between germline ends came to 11 bases. The CDR3 is 11 amino acids. The CDR3 is CASGAGPEQYF. In DNA, the CDR3 is TGCGCCAGCGGGGCGGGCCCCGAGCAGTACTTC.

This rearrangement joins TRBV7-2 to TRBJ1-1; perhaps TRBD1 as D (5 bases). Germline assignment: CDR1 SGHTA and CDR2 FQGNSA. The V gene lost 5 bases and the J gene lost 3 bases, with 13 bases spanning the gap. This CDR3 has 14 residues. CDR3 coding DNA: TGTGCCAGCAGCAGGAACGGGGGGTACACTGAAGCTTTCTTT. It translates to CASSRNGGYTEAFF.

The rearrangement links TRBV4-2 to TRBJ2-5; perhaps TRBD1 as D (6 bases). This CDR3 contains 14 residues. Germline V lookup: CDR1 LGHNA, CDR2 YNFKEQ. Trimming pared 3 bases from V and 1 base from J, leaving 9 bases between. This CDR3 reads CASSHSRGQETQYF. For the CDR3, the DNA is TGTGCCAGCAGCCACAGCAGGGGCCAAGAGACCCAGTACTTC.

The chain couples TRBV7-2 to TRBJ2-6, with D maybe TRBD1 (6 bases). The V gene lost 5 bases and the J gene lost 11 bases, with 22 bases spanning the gap. The CDR3 covers 16 residues. CDR1 and CDR2 from the germline V gene are SGHTA and FQGNSA. CDR3 region: CASSPLDRGVVDVLTF. CDR3 coding DNA: TGTGCCAGCAGCCCACTGGACAGAGGTGTTGTAGACGTCCTGACTTTC.

This clonotype has ten or more counts. J is TRBJ2-3 and V is TRBV9, with D possibly being TRBD1 or TRBD2 (5 bases each). Trimming cost V 0 bases and J 2 bases, with 13 bases left between them. The length of the CDR3 is 16 residues. Germline V gene sequence: CDR1 SGDLS, CDR2 YYNGEE. CDR3 protein: CASSVEGEGITDTQYF. In DNA, the CDR3 is TGTGCCAGCAGCGTAGAAGGAGAGGGGATCACAGATACGCAGTATTTT. Complete variable domain (other parts from reference TRBV9 and TRBJ2-3): DSGVTQTPKHLITATGQRVTLRCSPRSGDLSVYWYQQSLDQGLQFLIQYYNGEERAKGNILERFSAQQFPDLHSELNLSSLELGDSALYFCASSVEGEGITDTQYFGPGTRLTVL.

This clonotype was seen repeatedly, ten times or more. This chain joins TRBV5-4 and TRBJ1-5; D is unresolved. The V end was cut by 0 bases, the J end by 3 bases, with 10 bases between. Germline V gene lookup returns CDR1 SGHNT and CDR2 YYREEE (reference sequence). This CDR3 is built from 15 residues. Here the CDR3 DNA reads TGTGCCAGCAGCTTGGGGCCGAGCGACAATCAGCCCCAGCATTTT. Its translation: CASSLGPSDNQPQHF.

There are many counts of this clonotype. The CDR3 loop is CASEPAGVYTGELFF. The CDR3 DNA reads TGTGCCAGCGAACCAGCGGGGGTCTACACCGGGGAGCTGTTTTTT. The rearrangement joins TRBV2 to TRBJ2-2, with 8 positions matching TRBD2. V was pared by 8 bases and J by 3 bases, with 8 bases of the junction left unmatched. The CDR3 extends over 15 amino acids. Looked up from germline, CDR1 is SNHLY and CDR2 is FYNNEI.

The gene calls are TRBV6-4 and TRBJ1-2, with D hard to call. The germline V gene encodes CDR1 MRHNA and CDR2 SNTAGT. The CDR3 is made up of 14 amino acids. Trimming removed 5 bases at V and 3 bases at J, with 13 bases between. The CDR3 DNA is TGTGCCAGCAGTCCACGGAGGAGCCACTATGGCTACACCTTC. This codes for CASSPRRSHYGYTF.

This clonotype was counted many times. This chain's CDR3 is CASRTSGTGELFF. The CDR3 DNA follows: TGTGCCAGCAGGACTAGCGGGACCGGGGAGCTGTTTTTT. The rearrangement uses TRBV7-8 and TRBJ2-2, with 10 bases lining up with TRBD2. CDR3 length: 13 residues. The ends lost 6 bases at V and 5 bases at J; junction bases unmatched: 0. Germline V CDR1 and CDR2: SGHVS, FQNEAQ.

This clonotype was seen once. One junction end disagrees with the germline gene, perhaps due to a read error. This chain connects TRBV10-3 to TRBJ2-1, with 9 bases matching TRBD2. This CDR3 has 14 residues. CDR1 is ENHRY, CDR2 SYGVKD, per germline. CDR3 DNA sequence: TGTGCCATCAGTGTTGGCGGGGGGGTCAATGAGCGGTTCTTC. It encodes CAISVGGGVNERFF.

Points on this clonotype: At one of its ends the junction is not consistent with the germline gene, which may arise from a read error. The rearrangement links TRBV19 to TRBJ2-7, with 7 nucleotides matching TRBD1. The germline V gene has CDR1 LNHDA and CDR2 SQIVND (reference sequence). CDR3 length: 15 residues. The CDR3 bases are TGTGCCAGTAGTCCTCCGGGACAGTACTCCTACAAGCAGTACTTC. Protein sequence: CASSPPGQYSYKQYF.

V usage is TRBV24-1 and J usage is TRBJ2-7, with 10 positions matching TRBD1. The trim removed 5 bases at V and 6 bases at J, leaving 12 bases unmatched. The CDR3 contains 16 residues. Germline V gene lookup returns CDR1 KGHDR and CDR2 SFDVKD. The CDR3 is CATSALGDRGEFEQYF. The DNA for the CDR3 is TGTGCCACCAGTGCCCTAGGGGACAGGGGAGAGTTCGAGCAGTACTTC.

The chain uses TRBV29-1 and TRBJ1-2; perhaps TRBD1 as D (5 bases). The V gene lost 4 bases and the J gene lost 8 bases, with 11 bases spanning the gap. CDR1 is SQVTM and CDR2 is ANQGSEA in the germline V gene. This CDR3 comprises 11 residues. CDR3: CSVAQGSGYTF. In DNA form, the CDR3 reads TGCAGCGTTGCTCAGGGTAGCGGCTACACCTTC.

This clonotype was seen repeatedly, ten times or more. The chain recombines TRBV20-1 with TRBJ1-5; possible D gene TRBD1, 6 bases. This CDR3 has 14 residues. CDR1 is DFQATT and CDR2 is SNEGSKA in the germline V gene (reference sequence). Between the trimmed V and J ends, which lost 8 bases and 4 bases, there was a span of 18 bases. The CDR3 sequence: CSTTDSHLNQPQHF. Here the CDR3 DNA reads TGCAGTACAACGGACAGCCACTTAAATCAGCCCCAGCATTTT.